A selection of T cell receptor beta chains follows, all from one sample in a study of cytomegalovirus exposure and HLA in healthy donors. Measured with immunoSEQ multiplex PCR; TCRdb has only the in-frame clones, and not every one. The data hold around 200,000 clones, with 79% observed a single time. Sequencing was carried out using PBMCs. These receptors were obtained from a woman in her 50s in good health and CMV-seronegative. CDR3s include the opening cysteine and the closing phenylalanine or tryptophan. The order of the fields is J gene, clone size, V gene, D gene, CDR3 protein, CDR3 DNA. D genes are given only for firm matches. Part of the rows lack a size; the others show once, few, many or a class for expanded clones.

TRBJ1-4,few,TRBV4-1,TRBD1,CASSQGAGQGYEKLFF,TGCGCCAGCAGCCAAGGAGCCGGACAGGGGTATGAAAAACTGTTTTTT
TRBJ2-7,NA,TRBV15,TRBD1,CATSRGQDPIGGQYF,TGTGCCACCAGCAGGGGACAGGACCCCATAGGTGGGCAGTACTTC
TRBJ1-6,NA,TRBV27,NA,CASSFRLSPLHF,TGTGCCAGCAGTTTCCGTCTCTCACCCCTCCACTTT
TRBJ2-1,NA,TRBV15,TRBD1,CATSSTGTGVYNEQFF,TGTGCCACCAGCAGCACCGGGACAGGGGTCTACAATGAGCAGTTCTTC
TRBJ1-4,NA,TRBV2,TRBD1,CASATSGTGNEKLFF,TGTGCCAGCGCAACCTCCGGGACAGGGAATGAAAAACTGTTTTTT
TRBJ2-3,NA,TRBV4-2,TRBD2,CASSQDTLAGGTDTQYF,TGTGCCAGCAGCCAAGATACCCTAGCGGGGGGCACAGATACGCAGTATTTT
TRBJ1-1,NA,TRBV7-9,TRBD1,CASSLAGQGAPEAFF,TGTGCCAGCAGCTTAGCGGGTCAGGGGGCCCCTGAAGCTTTCTTT
TRBJ1-4,NA,TRBV5-4,NA,CASSPDGWRGEKLFF,TGTGCCAGCAGCCCTGACGGGTGGAGGGGTGAAAAACTGTTTTTT
TRBJ2-7,NA,TRBV5-1,NA,CASRLDSPSSYEQYF,TGCGCCAGCAGATTAGACAGTCCGAGCTCCTACGAGCAGTACTTC
TRBJ1-2,once,TRBV28,TRBD1,CATRRTGSYGYTF,TGTGCCACCCGAAGGACAGGGAGCTATGGCTACACCTTC
TRBJ2-1,NA,TRBV22-1,NA,CPGSALAGFTYNEQFF,TGTCCTGGGAGCGCACTTGCAGGGTTCACCTACAATGAGCAGTTCTTC
TRBJ2-7,NA,TRBV7-8,TRBD2,CASSISGSGYEQYF,TGTGCCAGCAGCATTAGCGGGAGCGGTTACGAGCAGTACTTC
TRBJ2-2,NA,TRBV5-6,NA,CASGIGASNTGELFF,TGTGCCAGCGGAATTGGGGCCTCGAACACCGGGGAGCTGTTTTTT
TRBJ2-2,NA,TRBV7-9,NA,CASSGGQANTGELFF,TGTGCCAGCAGCGGTGGGCAAGCGAACACCGGGGAGCTGTTTTTT
TRBJ1-3,NA,TRBV5-6,TRBD1,CASSWDRATGSTIYF,TGTGCCAGCAGCTGGGACAGGGCTACTGGAAGCACCATATATTTT
TRBJ1-4,NA,TRBV28,NA,CASWEGGKLFF,TGTGCCAGTTGGGAGGGCGGAAAACTGTTTTTT
TRBJ2-7,NA,TRBV7-2,TRBD2,CASSLVGAGGPNEQYF,TGTGCCAGCAGCTTAGTTGGGGCGGGAGGGCCCAACGAGCAGTACTTC
TRBJ2-7,NA,TRBV11-2,NA,CASSIRTDEQYF,TGTGCCAGCAGCATCCGCACGGACGAGCAGTACTTC
TRBJ2-2,NA,TRBV4-3,NA,CASSQGAAGNTGELFF,TGCGCCAGCAGCCAAGGGGCAGCGGGGAACACCGGGGAGCTGTTTTTT
TRBJ1-6,NA,TRBV7-2,TRBD1,CASSLEGRGDSPLHF,TGTGCCAGCAGCCTCGAGGGCAGGGGGGATTCACCCCTCCACTTT
TRBJ2-7,NA,TRBV7-2,NA,CASSLYAYEQYF,TGTGCCAGCAGCTTATATGCGTACGAGCAGTACTTC
TRBJ2-1,NA,TRBV19,NA,CASSGQTSRNNEQFF,TGTGCCAGTAGTGGACAGACTAGCAGGAACAATGAGCAGTTCTTC
TRBJ1-2,NA,TRBV6-5,TRBD1,CASSYKGQGGGYTF,TGTGCCAGCAGTTACAAGGGACAGGGAGGGGGCTACACCTTC
TRBJ2-1,NA,TRBV13,NA,CASSLMRRAEGRTYNEQFF,TGTGCCAGCAGCTTAATGAGGAGGGCGGAGGGGCGCACTTACAATGAGCAGTTCTTC
TRBJ1-2,once,TRBV5-6,NA,CASSGGGGQHGYTF,TGTGCCAGCAGCGGGGGCGGCGGCCAACATGGCTACACCTTC
TRBJ1-1,NA,TRBV30,NA,CAWTPGSQYGAFF,TGTGCCTGGACCCCGGGATCCCAATACGGAGCTTTCTTT
TRBJ2-1,NA,TRBV2,TRBD1,CASRDRVQFF,TGTGCCAGCAGGGACAGGGTACAATTCTTC
TRBJ2-6,NA,TRBV19,NA,CASSKLSGQGANVLTF,TGTGCCAGTAGTAAGCTATCAGGGCAAGGGGCCAACGTCCTGACTTTC
TRBJ2-2,NA,TRBV9,TRBD2,CASSYMRGSNTGELFF,TGTGCCAGCAGCTATATGCGGGGGTCGAACACCGGGGAGCTGTTTTTT
TRBJ1-4,few,TRBV19,TRBD1,CASRRGQIQEKLFF,TGTGCCAGTAGAAGGGGGCAAATACAGGAAAAACTGTTTTTT
TRBJ1-1,NA,TRBV10-3,NA,CAIRAGTAEAFF,TGTGCCATCAGGGCAGGAACGGCTGAAGCTTTCTTT
TRBJ1-1,NA,TRBV19,NA,CASSTRVSTEAFF,TGTGCCAGTTCAACCAGGGTTAGCACTGAAGCTTTCTTT
TRBJ2-7,NA,TRBV7-2,NA,CASSYGQSYEQYF,TGTGCCAGCAGCTACGGACAGTCCTACGAGCAGTACTTC
TRBJ1-5,NA,TRBV25-1,NA,CASSLGHNQPQHF,TGTGCCAGCAGTTTGGGCCACAATCAGCCCCAGCATTTT
TRBJ2-7,NA,TRBV27,TRBD2,CASSLRTSGGVNEQYF,TGTGCCAGCAGTCTGAGGACTAGCGGGGGAGTAAACGAGCAGTACTTC
TRBJ2-6,once,TRBV2,NA,CASSEVGGSHSGANVLTF,TGTGCCAGCAGTGAAGTCGGAGGGTCCCACTCTGGGGCCAACGTCCTGACTTTC
TRBJ2-1,NA,TRBV11-2,TRBD2,CASSLPPGSGGANEQFF,TGTGCCAGCAGCTTACCTCCCGGGAGCGGGGGGGCTAATGAGCAGTTCTTC
TRBJ1-4,few,TRBV4-2,TRBD1,CASSREGTGGANEKLFF,TGTGCCAGCAGCCGCGAGGGGACAGGGGGCGCGAATGAAAAACTGTTTTTT
TRBJ2-7,NA,TRBV13,NA,CASSYGPTTYEQYF,TGTGCCAGCAGCTATGGGCCAACAACCTACGAGCAGTACTTC
TRBJ2-7,NA,TRBV7-2,NA,CASSLAAGTTYEQYF,TGTGCCAGCAGCTTAGCGGCGGGGACCACCTACGAGCAGTACTTC
TRBJ1-1,NA,TRBV10-1,TRBD1,CASRDGQGRAFF,TGCGCCAGCAGAGATGGACAGGGGCGAGCTTTCTTT